This entry concerns a single TCR beta chain. The data stem from a study of blood T cell repertoires in COVID-19. The overall study: The United States, Italy and Spain supplied acute and convalescent COVID-19 samples. Sample material is recorded as cDNA or gDNA derived from T cells, B-cell-depleted T cells, or PBMCs.

As processed by the authors: The assay estimated nucleated cells by amplifying reference gene primers. The method was immunoSEQ multiplex PCR; TCRdb's version includes in-frame clones alone and lacks a portion of them. V, J and clone size reflect that table, while D and trimming were determined from the DNA. Of 150,000 to 200,000 clones listed, around 82% are singletons. The CDR3 covers 15 residues. Germline CDR1 is MNHEY and CDR2 is SMNVEV (reference sequence). The junction had 8 bases not matched to a gene; V was cut back by 3 bases and J by 4 bases. The chain couples TRBV27 to TRBJ1-2; 7 nucleotides align to TRBD1. The TCR was taken from a woman older than 75 with acute or convalescent COVID-19. Sequences were obtained from peripheral blood. The CDR3, as DNA: TGTGCCAGCAGTTTTCGACAGGGAAGAGGCTATGGCTACACCTTC. As protein: CASSFRQGRGYGYTF.